The rows below give T cell receptor beta chains drawn from one sample of a study of blood T cell repertoires in COVID-19. TCRdb's copy holds only in-frame clones and misses some; the assay was immunoSEQ multiplex PCR. The table includes 50,000 to 60,000 clones, about four fifths detected once. The specimen was peripheral blood. The receptors were sampled from a human donor in a cohort sampled during active or convalescent COVID-19. CDR3s include the opening cysteine and the closing phenylalanine or tryptophan. The D gene is left open where the match is weak.

j_gene	d_gene	v_gene	CDR3nt	CDR3aa
TRBJ1-3	.	TRBV9	TGTGCCAGCAGCCCAAGGGGGACCTCTGGAAACACCATATATTTT	CASSPRGTSGNTIYF
TRBJ2-6	.	TRBV9	TGTGCCAGCACCTCGGGATCTGGGGCCAACGTCCTGACTTTC	CASTSGSGANVLTF
TRBJ1-1	.	TRBV29-1	TGCAGCGCCCCCGGGGTGTGGGGTTGGGGCACTGAAGCTTTCTTT	CSAPGVWGWGTEAFF
TRBJ1-1	.	TRBV6-5	TGTGCCAGCAGTTACGCGGGGGGAACTGAAGCTTTCTTT	CASSYAGGTEAFF
TRBJ1-3	.	TRBV18	TGTGCCAGCTCACCGGCGGGATCGAGCTCTGGAAACACCATATATTTT	CASSPAGSSSGNTIYF
TRBJ2-1	TRBD2	TRBV11-2	TGTGCCAGCAGCTTAGAGCTAGCGGCCAATGAGCAGTTCTTC	CASSLELAANEQFF
TRBJ2-7	.	TRBV6-5	TGTGCCAGCACCGAGAGACAGTCTAACTACGAGCAGTACTTC	CASTERQSNYEQYF
TRBJ1-5	TRBD1	TRBV19	TGTGCCAGTAGTATTCGACAGGGGAAAATTGATCAGCCCCAGCATTTT	CASSIRQGKIDQPQHF
TRBJ1-4	.	TRBV7-8	TGTGCCAGCAGCTTAGGGCAGGGTAATGAAAAACTGTTTTTT	CASSLGQGNEKLFF
TRBJ2-3	.	TRBV29-1	TGCAGCGGAGACCGGGACAAAGATACGCAGTATTTT	CSGDRDKDTQYF
TRBJ2-5	TRBD2	TRBV5-4	TGTGCCAGCAGCAGTAGCGGGGCCCAAGAGACCCAGTACTTC	CASSSSGAQETQYF
TRBJ2-7	.	TRBV7-2	TGTGCCAGCTCGGGGCAGGGAGGTTACTACGAGCAGTACTTC	CASSGQGGYYEQYF
TRBJ2-7	.	TRBV10-3	TGTGCCATCAGTGAGATAATGCAGGTTGGCAACGAGCAGTACTTC	CAISEIMQVGNEQYF
TRBJ2-7	TRBD1	TRBV7-2	TGTGCCAGCAGCCCAGGGACAGTCCTTTACGAGCAGTACTTC	CASSPGTVLYEQYF
TRBJ1-6	.	TRBV7-2	TGTGCCAGCAGCTTAGACGGCGCAGGGGTAGGGTCACCCCTCCACTTT	CASSLDGAGVGSPLHF
TRBJ2-2	TRBD1	TRBV24-1	TGTGCCACCAGTGACCCGGGACAGCCGCTCAGTCGGCTGTTTTTT	CATSDPGQPLSRLFF
TRBJ1-2	.	TRBV7-9	TGTGCCAGCAGCTTAATGGCAGCGTCTAACTATGGCTACACCTTC	CASSLMAASNYGYTF
TRBJ2-3	TRBD2	TRBV14	TGTGCCAGCAGCAGTTCCCGGGGGGGGGCTCTCCAAGATACGCAGTATTTT	CASSSSRGGALQDTQYF
TRBJ2-3	.	TRBV3-1/TRBV3-2	TGTGCCAGCATAACGCTCCCCGAGTGCACAGATACGCAGTATTTT	CASITLPECTDTQYF
TRBJ1-5	.	TRBV7-9	TGTGCCAGCAGCTTATTGACCGGGGGCAATCAGCCCCAGCATTTT	CASSLLTGGNQPQHF